This TCR beta chain was captured by sequencing in a study of T cell changes during pregnancy in multiple sclerosis (dated by TCRdb to between 2018 and 2020). As for the study more broadly: Changes in the T cell repertoire over the course of pregnancy were examined in this study in women with multiple sclerosis.

Library prep was done by the immunoSEQ multiplex PCR assay. This immuneACCESS table, as held by TCRdb, lists in-frame sequences with V and J called but not all clones. Of the missing ones, under half trace to an unresolved V gene in checked studies; the others have no known cause. The sample table lists about 110,000 clones, around 90% of them with a count of one. The ten largest clonotypes hold less than 2% of the sample. With respect to this clone: Its binding antigen is unknown. The sample holds no much larger clone one base away, and base qualities are not on file.

The CDR3 contains 15 residues, cysteine and phenylalanine counted. Only CDR3 DNA remains: 45 bases, in frame from the first base. Trimming accounts for 6 bases at V and 1 base at J, while the number of junction bases matched to no gene is 5. CDR1 SNHLY and CDR2 FYNNEI were looked up in the germline V gene. Here the chain combines TRBV2 and TRBJ2-3; TRBD1 lines up with 9 middle nucleotides. The TCR was taken from a female donor with multiple sclerosis, enrolled in a pregnancy study. The sequencing used peripheral blood, collected after pregnancy. The CDR3 region has the sequence CASSVRTGGTDTQYF. The nucleotide sequence is given as TGTGCCAGCAGCGTTAGGACAGGGGGCACAGATACGCAGTATTTT.